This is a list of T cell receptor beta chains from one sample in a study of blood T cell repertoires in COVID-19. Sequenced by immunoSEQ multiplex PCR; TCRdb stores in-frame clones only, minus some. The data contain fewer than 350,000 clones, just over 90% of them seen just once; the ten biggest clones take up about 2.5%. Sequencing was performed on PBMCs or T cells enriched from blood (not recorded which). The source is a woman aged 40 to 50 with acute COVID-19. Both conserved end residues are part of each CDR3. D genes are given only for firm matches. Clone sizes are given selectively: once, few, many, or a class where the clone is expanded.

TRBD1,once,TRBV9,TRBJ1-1,TGTGCCAGCAGCACCCGGGACAGTGGGGGCACTGAAGCTTTCTTT,CASSTRDSGGTEAFF
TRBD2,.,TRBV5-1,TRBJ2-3,TGCGCCAGCAGGGGGCTAGCGGGTACAGATACGCAGTATTTT,CASRGLAGTDTQYF
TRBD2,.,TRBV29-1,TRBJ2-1,TGCAGCGTTAGTAGCGGGAGTCGGGGAAATGAGCAGTTCTTC,CSVSSGSRGNEQFF
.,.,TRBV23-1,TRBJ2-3,TGCGCCAGCAGTCACAAGTTCCCCCACCAGGGGATATTCCCAGATACGCAGTATTTT,CASSHKFPHQGIFPDTQYF
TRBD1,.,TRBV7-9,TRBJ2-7,TGTGCCAGCAGCTTAGGCCCGGACAGGAGCTCCTACGAGCAGTACTTC,CASSLGPDRSSYEQYF
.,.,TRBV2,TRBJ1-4,TGTGCCAGCAGTGAACAGGGCGCCACTAATGAAAAACTGTTTTTT,CASSEQGATNEKLFF
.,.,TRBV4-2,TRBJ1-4,TGTGCCAGCAGCCAAGATCCAGGTACAGGAGAAAAACTGTTTTTT,CASSQDPGTGEKLFF
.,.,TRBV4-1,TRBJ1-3,TGCGCCAGCAGCCAAGATGGGCAGATAAACACCATATATTTT,CASSQDGQINTIYF
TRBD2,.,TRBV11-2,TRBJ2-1,TGTGCCAGCAGCTTAACTAGCGGGTACTACAATGAGCAGTTCTTC,CASSLTSGYYNEQFF
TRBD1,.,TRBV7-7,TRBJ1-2,TGTGCCAGCAGCTTAGAAGACAGGGGGAACTATGGCTACACCTTC,CASSLEDRGNYGYTF
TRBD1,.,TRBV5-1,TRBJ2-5,TGCGCCAGCAGTCGGGACAGGGTAGGAGAGACCCAGTACTTC,CASSRDRVGETQYF
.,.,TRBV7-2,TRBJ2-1,TGTGCCAGCAGCTTAGCGTACGTCAGGTCCGGATACAATGAGCAGTTCTTC,CASSLAYVRSGYNEQFF
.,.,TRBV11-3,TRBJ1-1,TGTGCCAGCAATCTAGGTGAAAAAATGAACACTGAAGCTTTCTTT,CASNLGEKMNTEAFF
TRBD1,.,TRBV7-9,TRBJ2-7,TGTGCCAGCAGTCGTACCGGGACAGGGTCCTACGAGCAGTACTTC,CASSRTGTGSYEQYF